This record concerns one T cell receptor (beta chain) sequence. Its antigen is unknown. CDR1 is KGHDR, CDR2 SFDVKD, per germline. This CDR3 is built from 15 residues. J was trimmed by 6 bases and V by 3 bases; bases with no gene match: 6. This record belongs to a study of T cells after yellow fever vaccination. Across the whole study: Preparation of fractions with low cell numbers was performed using SMART-Seq v4 Ultra Low Input. General observations from the study: Re-detected after boosting: most primary clones, about 96% of CD4 and around 86% of CD8. Only a small proportion of the clonotypes turned up in both the CD4 and the CD8 compartments, likely arising from convergent recombination.

Template switching with 5'RACE generated the TCR cDNA and added a universal primer site and UMIs. TCRdb re-derived calls from the 5' RACE reads in MiXCR, one entry per CDR3 protein. Altogether under 200,000 distinct CDR3 sequences are present, about 7% being singletons, with the ten largest covering over 2%. The receptor was derived from a young man who received the YFV17D yellow fever vaccine. The source was CD4+ T cells sorted from PBMCs, collected 4 to 5 days after the first yellow fever vaccination. The J gene is TRBJ2-2, the V gene TRBV24-1; 7 nucleotides agree with TRBD1. The CDR3 reads CATSDADRTAGELFF. The DNA for the CDR3 is TGTGCCACCAGTGATGCGGACAGGACCGCCGGGGAGCTGTTTTTT.